The text below deals with one TCR beta chain. The data were obtained in a study of blood T cell repertoires in COVID-19. For the study at large: Sites across the United States, Italy and Spain contributed samples from acute and convalescent COVID-19. T cells, B-cell-depleted T cells, or PBMCs supplied cDNA or gDNA.

Measured with immunoSEQ multiplex PCR; TCRdb has only the in-frame clones, and not every one. This sample has about 190,000 clones, with about 89% found just once. Sequences were obtained from peripheral blood. This clonotype was obtained from a man between 35 and 55 years old with acute or convalescent COVID-19.

The DNA for the CDR3 is TGTGCCAGCAGTGAAATTACACCCCTCCACTTT. It is translated as CASSEITPLHF. This rearrangement joins TRBV2 to TRBJ1-6; D is ambiguous. Germline V CDR1 and CDR2: SNHLY, FYNNEI. This CDR3 is 11 amino acids long. Trimming stripped 2 bases from V and 11 bases from J, with 4 bases between.